This T cell receptor beta chain was observed in a study of shared clonotypes between healthy human individuals. Study-wide results and limits: Expectations were that clonotype sharing among donors would be affected by sequencing depth. Tissues were not sampled, only blood, and their repertoires likely differ. Memory subsets had estimated richness that was generally smaller than that of naive subsets.

Losses at the gene ends were 0 bases for V and 11 bases for J; bases not matched to a gene: 12. From germline, CDR1 is SNHLY and CDR2 FYNNEI. CDR3 length: 15 amino acids. Sorted-subset replicate PCR reactions contained roughly 200 ng DNA, corresponding to approximately 30,000 T cell genomes. The data were produced by immunoSEQ multiplex PCR, yet TCRdb's version contains in-frame clones alone and is incomplete. The sample has roughly 2.5 million clones; approximately 92% are singletons. A note on this clone: What it binds is unknown.

The sequenced sample was naive CD4+ T cells sorted from blood. Subset specified: CD45RA+ positively selected. The TCR originated in a man between 18 and 35 years old in good health. This chain connects TRBV2 to TRBJ1-1; 7 bases line up with TRBD1. As DNA, the CDR3 is TGTGCCAGCAGTGAAGCGCCGGTGACAGGGACTAGTGCTTTCTTT. Amino acids: CASSEAPVTGTSAFF.